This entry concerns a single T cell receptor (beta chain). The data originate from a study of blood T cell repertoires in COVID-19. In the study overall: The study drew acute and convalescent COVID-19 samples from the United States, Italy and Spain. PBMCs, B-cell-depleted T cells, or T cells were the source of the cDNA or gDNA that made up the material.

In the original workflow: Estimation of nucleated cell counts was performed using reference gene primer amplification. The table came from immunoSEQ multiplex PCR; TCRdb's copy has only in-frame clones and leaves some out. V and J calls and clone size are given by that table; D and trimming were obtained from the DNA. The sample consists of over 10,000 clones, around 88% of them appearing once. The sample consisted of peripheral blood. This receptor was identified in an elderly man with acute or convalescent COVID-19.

This chain's CDR3 is CASRLRQGASGYTF. CDR3 coding DNA: TGTGCCAGCAGACTCAGACAGGGGGCGTCTGGCTACACCTTC. The chain joins TRBV3-1 (or the pseudogene TRBV3-2) to TRBJ1-2, with 10 positions matching TRBD1. Germline loops: CDR1 LGHDT, CDR2 YNNKEL (reference sequence). Unmatched junction bases numbered 8, after V lost 6 bases and J lost 7 bases. The CDR3 loop spans 14 amino acids.